Shown below are 10 T cell receptor beta chains from a single sample sequenced in a study of T cells in Graves' hyperthyroidism and ophthalmopathy. Amplification yielded TCR beta CDR3 regions, with RNA transcripts as the source. A first-round RT-PCR of the TCR CDR3 used the HTBI primer set. TCRdb re-called the multiplex PCR reads with MiXCR, one entry per CDR3 protein. The sample consists of more than 650,000 distinct CDR3 sequences, about 15% of them appearing once. Sequencing was carried out using blood. The source is a woman under 30 with Graves' hyperthyroidism.

This clonotype was seen ten or more times. The CDR3 nucleotides read TGTGCCAGCAGCTTAGTGGGTACTAGCGGGGAATACAATGAGCAGTTCTTC. Residues: CASSLVGTSGEYNEQFF. The chain carries TRBV7-8 and TRBJ2-1; 10 bases map to TRBD2. The CDR3 has 17 amino acids. J gave up 4 bases and V 1 base, and 7 bases lay outside the gene matches. The V gene's germline CDR1 is SGHVS and CDR2 FQNEAQ.

This clonotype has more than one count but fewer than ten. The V and J genes are TRBV20-1 and TRBJ2-1; a possible D gene is TRBD2 (5 bases). This CDR3 comprises 14 residues. The germline V gene encodes CDR1 DFQATT and CDR2 SNEGSKA (reference sequence). The V and J ends lost 0 bases and 5 bases respectively, with 11 bases between them. The CDR3 DNA reads TGCAGTGCTAGAGACTGGACGGGGAACAATGAGCAGTTCTTC. Its translation: CSARDWTGNNEQFF.

The chain couples TRBV9 to TRBJ2-2, with D possibly being TRBD1 or TRBD2 (5 bases each). This CDR3 spans 17 amino acids. V was shortened by 0 bases and J by 2 bases, with 14 bases between the two germline ends. Germline assignment: CDR1 SGDLS and CDR2 YYNGEE. The CDR3: CASSVGWGRFNTGELFF. The CDR3 nucleotides read TGTGCCAGCAGCGTAGGATGGGGACGGTTTAACACCGGGGAGCTGTTTTTT.

A few counts support this clonotype. The chain employs TRBV19 and TRBJ2-7, with D tentatively TRBD1 (5 bases). The germline V and J ends were trimmed by 4 bases and 4 bases, with 11 bases remaining between them. The length of the CDR3 is 13 residues. Germline CDR1 and CDR2: LNHDA and SQIVND (reference sequence). The CDR3 DNA sequence: TGTGCCAGTAGTAAGACAGCGCCTTACGAGCAGTACTTC. This encodes CASSKTAPYEQYF. The variable domain in full, with the rest retrieved from reference TRBV19 and TRBJ2-7, is DGGITQSPKYLFRKEGQNVTLSCEQNLNHDAMYWYRQDPGQGLRLIYYSQIVNDFQKGDIAEGYSVSREKKESFPLTVTSAQKNPTAFYLCASSKTAPYEQYFGPGTRLTVT.

In its sample, this clonotype was seen a few times. The chain is built from TRBV7-9 and TRBJ2-7, with 9 bases that match TRBD2. The germline gives CDR1 SEHNR, CDR2 FQNEAQ (reference sequence). The CDR3 loop spans 19 amino acids. Trimming took 8 bases from V and 0 from J; bases not matched to a gene: 20. The DNA for the CDR3 is TGTGCCAGCTCTTTTTCTCCCGGGACTAGCTTCCGAAGCTCCTACGAGCAGTACTTC. Protein product: CASSFSPGTSFRSSYEQYF. Complete variable domain (other parts from reference TRBV7-9 and TRBJ2-7): DTGVSQNPRHKITKRGQNVTFRCDPISEHNRLYWYRQTLGQGPEFLTYFQNEAQLEKSRLLSDRFSAERPKGSFSTLEIQRTEQGDSAMYLCASSFSPGTSFRSSYEQYFGPGTRLTVT.

Many counts were recorded for this clonotype. The chain carries TRBV13 and TRBJ1-1; D remains ambiguous. V lost 8 bases and J lost 0, with 10 bases in between. Germline CDR1 reads PRHDT; CDR2 reads FYEKMQ (reference sequence). The CDR3 runs to 13 residues. In DNA, the CDR3 is TGTGCCAGCCTCCGGCGGCTGAACACTGAAGCTTTCTTT. It specifies CASLRRLNTEAFF. The full variable domain, with the rest looked up from reference TRBV13 and TRBJ1-1, is AAGVIQSPRHLIKEKRETATLKCYPIPRHDTVYWYQQGPGQDPQFLISFYEKMQSDKGSIPDRFSAQQFSDYHSELNMSSLELGDSALYFCASLRRLNTEAFFGQGTRLTVV.

The V call is TRBV28, the J call TRBJ1-2; D is unresolved. V was pared by 2 bases and J by 7 bases, with 8 bases between. The CDR3 has 12 residues. Germline V lookup: CDR1 MDHEN, CDR2 SYDVKM. CDR3 sequence reads: CASSLTASGYTF. Here the CDR3 DNA reads TGTGCCAGCAGTTTAACAGCTAGTGGCTACACCTTC.

This clonotype appeared a single time. V is TRBV28 and J is TRBJ2-7; 14 bases line up with TRBD2. After removal of 7 bases from V and 7 bases from J, the junction contained 15 bases not matched to a gene. The CDR3 sequence is 17 residues long. Germline V gene data show CDR1 as MDHEN and CDR2 as SYDVKM. The CDR3 DNA is TGTGCCAGCACCACTCCCGGGACTAGCGGGAGATCGAGGGAGCAGTACTTC. The encoded protein is CASTTPGTSGRSREQYF.

This clonotype was detected many times. V usage is TRBV5-1 and J usage is TRBJ1-5, with D unresolved. The V gene's germline CDR1 is SGHRS and CDR2 YFSETQ. Trimming took off 0 bases at V and 3 bases at J, with 19 bases between the two ends. The CDR3 contains 18 residues. CDR3 nucleotide sequence: TGCGCCAGCAGCTTGGACCCCTTGAGAGGAGGTTCCAATCAGCCCCAGCATTTT. Amino acids: CASSLDPLRGGSNQPQHF.

This clonotype has just a few counts. The V and J genes are TRBV19 and TRBJ1-1; D is unclear. This CDR3 is built from 15 residues. V was clipped by 3 bases and J by 1 base, with 12 bases between them. Germline V gene lookup returns CDR1 LNHDA and CDR2 SQIVND (reference sequence). The CDR3, as DNA: TGTGCCAGTAGTATCGAGGGCGGTAAGAACACTGAAGCTTTCTTT. Protein product: CASSIEGGKNTEAFF.